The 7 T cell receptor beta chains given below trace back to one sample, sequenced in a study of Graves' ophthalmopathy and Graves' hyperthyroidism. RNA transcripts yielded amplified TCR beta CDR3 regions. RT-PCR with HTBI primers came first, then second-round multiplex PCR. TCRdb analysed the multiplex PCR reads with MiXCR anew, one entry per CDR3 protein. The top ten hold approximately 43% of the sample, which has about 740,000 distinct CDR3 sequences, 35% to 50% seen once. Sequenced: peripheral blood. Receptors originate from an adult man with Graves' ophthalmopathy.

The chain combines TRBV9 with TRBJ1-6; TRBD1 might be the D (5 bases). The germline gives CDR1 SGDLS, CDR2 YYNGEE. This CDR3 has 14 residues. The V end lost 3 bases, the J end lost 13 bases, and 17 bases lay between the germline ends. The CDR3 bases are TGTGCCAGCAGCGGAGGGGACGCTGATCAGCCCCTCCACTTT. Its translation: CASSGGDADQPLHF.

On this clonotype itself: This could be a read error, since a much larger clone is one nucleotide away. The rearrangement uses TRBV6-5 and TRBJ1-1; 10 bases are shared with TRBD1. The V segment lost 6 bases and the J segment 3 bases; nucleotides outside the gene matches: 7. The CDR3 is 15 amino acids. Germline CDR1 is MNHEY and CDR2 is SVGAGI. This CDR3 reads CASSDRGLADTEAFF. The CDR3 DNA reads TGTGCCAGCAGCGACAGGGGGCTGGCCGACACTGAAGCTTTCTTT.

The chain's CDR3 is CASSATGTGDYGYTF. Here the CDR3 DNA reads TGTGCCAGCAGTGCAACCGGGACAGGTGACTATGGCTACACCTTC. The rearrangement uses TRBV27 and TRBJ1-2; 8 nucleotides match TRBD1. With V trimmed by 5 bases and J by 3 bases, 8 bases remained unmatched. The CDR3 totals 15 residues. From germline, CDR1 is MNHEY and CDR2 SMNVEV (reference sequence).

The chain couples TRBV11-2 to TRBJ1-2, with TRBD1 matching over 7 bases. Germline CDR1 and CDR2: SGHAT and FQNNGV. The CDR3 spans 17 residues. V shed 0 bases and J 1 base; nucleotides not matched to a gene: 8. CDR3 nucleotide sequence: TGTGCCAGCAGCTTAGAGCCCGCGGGACAGCTTAACTATGGCTACACCTTC. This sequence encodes CASSLEPAGQLNYGYTF.

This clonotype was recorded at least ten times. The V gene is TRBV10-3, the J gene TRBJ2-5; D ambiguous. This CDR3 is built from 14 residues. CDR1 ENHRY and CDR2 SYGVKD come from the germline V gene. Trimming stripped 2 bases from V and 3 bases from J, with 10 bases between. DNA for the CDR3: TGTGCCATCAGTGAGATACTATCTAAAGAGACCCAGTACTTC. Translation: CAISEILSKETQYF.

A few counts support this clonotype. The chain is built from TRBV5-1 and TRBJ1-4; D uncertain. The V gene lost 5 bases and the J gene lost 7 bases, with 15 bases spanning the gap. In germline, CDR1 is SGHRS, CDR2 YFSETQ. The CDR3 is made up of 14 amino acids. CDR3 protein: CASRPPEYSEKLFF. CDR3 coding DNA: TGCGCCAGCAGACCCCCAGAATACAGTGAAAAACTGTTTTTT.

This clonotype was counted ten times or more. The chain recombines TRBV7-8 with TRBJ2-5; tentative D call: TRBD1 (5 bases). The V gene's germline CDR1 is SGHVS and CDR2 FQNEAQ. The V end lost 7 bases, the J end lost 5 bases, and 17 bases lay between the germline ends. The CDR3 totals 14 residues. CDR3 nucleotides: TGTGCCAGCACCTTGGGGCGAATTGCGGAGACCCAGTACTTC. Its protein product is CASTLGRIAETQYF.